The next 7 T cell receptor beta chains were all read from a single sample in a study of regulatory T cells in long-lasting Graves disease. The time point is: persistent/refractory GD, antithyroid drugs over 5 years with positive TRAb. The TCR library was made from RNA that had been extracted from PBMCs in TRIzol. In building TCR beta libraries, iRepertoire HTBI primers were used together with Arm-PCR of CDR3 regions. From the multiplex PCR reads, TCRdb called clonotypes with MiXCR, one entry per CDR3 protein. The sample yields 400,000 to 500,000 distinct CDR3 sequences, roughly a fifth seen once. This sample comprised peripheral blood mononuclear cells (PBMCs), obtained when the disease was refractory, from a patient treated with antithyroid drugs. The receptors here all came from a female donor with Graves disease.

This clonotype came up many times. V is TRBV5-6 and J is TRBJ1-2; tentative D call: TRBD1 (6 bases). CDR3 length equals 14 residues. Trimming shortened V by 4 bases and J by 6 bases, and 16 bases separated the two germline ends. Germline V CDR1 and CDR2: SGHDT, YYEEEE. The CDR3 sequence is CASSIYRARDGYTF. The CDR3 nucleotides read TGTGCCAGCAGCATATACAGGGCCCGGGATGGCTACACCTTC.

This chain links TRBV10-3 with TRBJ2-1; 9 nucleotides line up with TRBD2. Germline CDR1 reads ENHRY; CDR2 reads SYGVKD. The trim removed 4 bases at V and 4 bases at J, leaving 11 bases unmatched. The CDR3 is 17 amino acids. CDR3 in amino acids: CAISGPSGISVYNEQFF. DNA for the CDR3: TGTGCCATCAGTGGTCCTAGCGGGATATCCGTTTACAATGAGCAGTTCTTC.

V is TRBV5-6 and J is TRBJ2-1, with D possibly being TRBD2 (6 bases). This CDR3 spans 17 amino acids. Between the trimmed V and J ends, which lost 0 bases and 0 bases, there was a span of 13 bases. Per the germline V gene, CDR1 is SGHDT and CDR2 is YYEEEE. The CDR3 is CASSLAGLPFSYNEQFF. As DNA, the CDR3 is TGTGCCAGCAGCTTGGCCGGACTACCTTTCTCCTACAATGAGCAGTTCTTC.

This clonotype was counted ten times or more. This sequence joins TRBV7-2 and TRBJ2-5; either TRBD1 or TRBD2 may supply D (6 bases each). Germline-derived CDR1 and CDR2 are SGHTA and FQGNSA. This CDR3 is built from 15 residues. The germline V and J ends were trimmed by 1 base and 4 bases, with 13 bases remaining between them. CDR3 sequence: CASSLGGGRLETQYF. CDR3 coding DNA: TGTGCCAGCAGCTTAGGAGGGGGGCGCCTAGAGACCCAGTACTTC.

This clonotype was seen many times. This chain links TRBV14 with TRBJ2-5, with 10 bases lining up with TRBD2. V dropped 1 base and J dropped 7; count of bases not matched to a gene: 6. Germline V CDR1 and CDR2: SGHDN, FVKESK. CDR3 length: 15 residues. The CDR3 spells CASSQAGSGRRTQYF. The CDR3 bases are TGTGCCAGCAGCCAAGCCGGTAGCGGGAGGAGGACCCAGTACTTC. The complete variable domain, with remaining parts taken from reference TRBV14 and TRBJ2-5, reads EAGVTQFPSHSVIEKGQTVTLRCDPISGHDNLYWYRRVMGKEIKFLLHFVKESKQDESGMPNNRFLAERTGGTYSTLKVQPAELEDSGVYFCASSQAGSGRRTQYFGPGTRLLVL.

This clonotype was recorded at least ten times. The chain has TRBV20-1 and TRBJ1-5; D may be TRBD1 (5 bases). The germline V gene has CDR1 DFQATT and CDR2 SNEGSKA (reference sequence). Trimming took off 4 bases at V and 3 bases at J, with 19 bases between the two ends. The CDR3 length is 16 residues. The CDR3 region is CSANNWDERNNQPQHF. For the CDR3, the DNA is TGCAGTGCTAACAACTGGGACGAACGGAACAATCAGCCCCAGCATTTT.

Remarks on this clonotype: A much larger clone differs by one base, so this may be a read error. The chain combines TRBV6-2 or TRBV6-3 with TRBJ2-7; 11 positions match TRBD2. CDR3 size: 16 residues. Germline lookup yields CDR1 MNHEY and CDR2 SVGEGT. The J segment lost 7 bases and the V segment lost 6 bases, leaving 14 bases of the junction unmatched. CDR3 protein: CASSSLSGRASHEQYF. The CDR3 nucleotides read TGTGCCAGCAGCAGTCTTAGCGGGAGGGCCTCCCATGAGCAGTACTTC.